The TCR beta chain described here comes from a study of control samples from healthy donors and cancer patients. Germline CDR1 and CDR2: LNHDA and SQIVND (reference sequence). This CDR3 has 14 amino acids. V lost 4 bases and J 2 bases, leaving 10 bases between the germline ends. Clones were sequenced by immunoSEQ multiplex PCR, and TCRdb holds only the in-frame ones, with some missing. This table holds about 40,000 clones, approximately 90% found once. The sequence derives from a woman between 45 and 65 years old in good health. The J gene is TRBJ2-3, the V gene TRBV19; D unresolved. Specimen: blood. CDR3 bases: TGTGCCAGTAGTAGGACGTGGGACACAGATACGCAGTATTTT. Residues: CASSRTWDTDTQYF.